By sample share, the clone carrying this T cell receptor (beta chain) is medium-sized. No antigen is known for it. The libraries were made with immunoSEQ version 4 in survey mode. Each sample used up to roughly 1 ug genomic DNA diluted to around 10 ng/uL. Clones were sequenced by immunoSEQ multiplex PCR, and TCRdb holds only the in-frame ones, with some missing. The data hold around 13,000 clones, with about 69% observed a single time. The stimulus was an HIV-1 Gag 15-mer peptide pool, roughly 1 ug/peptide/mL. Sorting selected CD4+ T cells upregulating both CD40 ligand and CD69. These HIV-1-infected adults initiated suppressive ART in chronic infection. Undetectable plasma HIV-1 RNA below 50 copies/mL lasted at least 4 years. A roughly 17-hour stimulation of CD8-depleted PBMCs used anti-CD28/CD49d costimulation, CD40-blocking antibody and enfuvirtide. V lost 6 bases and J lost 5; bases outside the gene matches: 15. In germline, CDR1 is SNHLY, CDR2 FYNNEI. The CDR3 sequence is 17 residues long.

The data stem from a study of persistence of HIV-infected CD4 T cells. This sequence joins TRBV2 and TRBJ2-5; 10 nucleotides align to TRBD1. The source material was CD4+ T cells sorted from PBMCs after approximately 19-hour stimulation, sampled from a patient who received antiretroviral therapy. The receptor comes from an adult man with HIV who was CMV-seropositive. The CDR3 coding sequence is TGTGCCAGCAGCCTCTTTTCCCCGGGACAGGGGCTGGAGACCCAGTACTTC. Its protein is CASSLFSPGQGLETQYF.